This is a list of T cell receptor beta chains from one sample in a study of control samples from healthy donors and cancer patients. Sequenced by immunoSEQ multiplex PCR; TCRdb stores in-frame clones only, minus some. The sample consists of under 90,000 clones, approximately 92% of them appearing once. The sample comprised blood. All receptors derive from a woman in her sixties in good health. CDR3s include the opening cysteine and the closing phenylalanine or tryptophan. Fields, in order: D gene, V gene, clone size, J gene, CDR3 protein, CDR3 DNA. A D gene is named only where the DNA matches it firmly. Where a row states a size, it is once, few, many or the class of an expanded clone; other rows omit it.

D: NA
V: TRBV6-1
size: once
J: TRBJ1-6
CDR3: CASSEQALGFGSPLHF
DNA: TGTGCCAGCAGTGAGCAGGCATTAGGGTTCGGTTCACCCCTCCACTTT

D: NA
V: TRBV30
size: NA
J: TRBJ1-2
CDR3: CAWSSGQTRGYTF
DNA: TGTGCCTGGAGTTCCGGACAGACTCGAGGCTACACCTTC

D: NA
V: TRBV3-1/TRBV3-2
size: once
J: TRBJ2-3
CDR3: CASSPLLGTADTQYF
DNA: TGTGCCAGCAGCCCCCTTTTGGGGACCGCAGATACGCAGTATTTT

D: NA
V: TRBV12-3/TRBV12-4
size: NA
J: TRBJ2-1
CDR3: CASSQGVYNEQFF
DNA: TGTGCCAGCAGCCAAGGCGTATACAATGAGCAGTTCTTC

D: TRBD2
V: TRBV7-2
size: NA
J: TRBJ2-5
CDR3: CASTLHGGGTPETQYF
DNA: TGTGCCAGCACACTGCATGGGGGAGGGACCCCAGAGACCCAGTACTTC

D: NA
V: TRBV9
size: NA
J: TRBJ2-1
CDR3: CASSVVGDSIYNEQFF
DNA: TGTGCCAGCAGCGTAGTAGGCGATTCGATTTACAATGAGCAGTTCTTC

D: NA
V: TRBV19
size: NA
J: TRBJ2-7
CDR3: CASSIDSRGDYEQYF
DNA: TGTGCCAGTAGTATAGATTCCCGGGGCGATTACGAGCAGTACTTC

D: TRBD2
V: TRBV27
size: NA
J: TRBJ2-6
CDR3: CASRRQREGSGANVLTF
DNA: TGTGCCAGCAGGCGCCAGCGGGAAGGCTCTGGGGCCAACGTCCTGACTTTC

D: NA
V: TRBV5-4
size: NA
J: TRBJ2-3
CDR3: CASSLYHTDTQYF
DNA: TGTGCCAGCAGCTTGTACCACACAGATACGCAGTATTTT

D: TRBD2
V: TRBV9
size: NA
J: TRBJ2-1
CDR3: CASSVNPSGNEQFF
DNA: TGTGCCAGCAGCGTAAATCCTAGCGGGAATGAGCAGTTCTTC

D: NA
V: TRBV6-2/TRBV6-3
size: NA
J: TRBJ1-4
CDR3: CASSPTGGKRANEKLFF
DNA: TGTGCCAGCAGCCCTACGGGCGGGAAGAGGGCTAATGAAAAACTGTTTTTT

D: NA
V: TRBV28
size: NA
J: TRBJ1-2
CDR3: CASGTPGPGGNYGYTF
DNA: TGTGCCAGCGGCACTCCGGGACCGGGAGGAAACTATGGCTACACCTTC

D: NA
V: TRBV18
size: NA
J: TRBJ2-7
CDR3: CASSPRGPGLDYEQYF
DNA: TGTGCCAGCTCACCTCGGGGCCCGGGACTTGACTACGAGCAGTACTTC

D: NA
V: TRBV6-5
size: NA
J: TRBJ1-1
CDR3: CASSGRNTEAFF
DNA: TGTGCCAGCTCAGGGAGGAACACTGAAGCTTTCTTT